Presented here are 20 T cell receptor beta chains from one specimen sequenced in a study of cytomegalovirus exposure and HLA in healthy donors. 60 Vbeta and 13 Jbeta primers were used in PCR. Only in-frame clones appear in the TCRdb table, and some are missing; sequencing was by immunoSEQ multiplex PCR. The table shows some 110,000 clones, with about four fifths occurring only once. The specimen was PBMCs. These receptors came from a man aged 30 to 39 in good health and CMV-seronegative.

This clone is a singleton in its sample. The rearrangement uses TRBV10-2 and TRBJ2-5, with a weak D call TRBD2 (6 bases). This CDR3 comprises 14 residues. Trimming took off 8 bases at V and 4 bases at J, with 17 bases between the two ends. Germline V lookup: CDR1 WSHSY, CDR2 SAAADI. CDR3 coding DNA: TGCGCCAGCGGGGGGACTGGGGCGGGAGAGACCCAGTACTTC. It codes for CASGGTGAGETQYF.

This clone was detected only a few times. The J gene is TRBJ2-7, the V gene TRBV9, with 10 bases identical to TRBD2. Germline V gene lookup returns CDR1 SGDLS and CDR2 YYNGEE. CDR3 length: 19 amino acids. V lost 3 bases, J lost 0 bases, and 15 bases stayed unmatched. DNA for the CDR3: TGTGCCAGCAGCGCTCATAGCGGGGGGCCCCTTTACCTCTCCTACGAGCAGTACTTC. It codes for CASSAHSGGPLYLSYEQYF.

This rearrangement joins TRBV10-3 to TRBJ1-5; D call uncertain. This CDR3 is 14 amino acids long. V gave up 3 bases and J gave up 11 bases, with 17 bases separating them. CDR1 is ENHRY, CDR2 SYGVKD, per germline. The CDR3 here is CAISDPSFSIAQHF. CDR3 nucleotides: TGTGCCATCAGTGACCCCTCATTCTCTATCGCCCAGCATTTT.

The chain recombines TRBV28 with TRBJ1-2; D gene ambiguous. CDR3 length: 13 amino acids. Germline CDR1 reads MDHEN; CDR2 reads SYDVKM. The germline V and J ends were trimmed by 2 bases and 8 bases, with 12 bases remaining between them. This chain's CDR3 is CASSLEGPWGYTF. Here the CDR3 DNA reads TGTGCCAGCAGTTTAGAGGGTCCTTGGGGCTACACCTTC.

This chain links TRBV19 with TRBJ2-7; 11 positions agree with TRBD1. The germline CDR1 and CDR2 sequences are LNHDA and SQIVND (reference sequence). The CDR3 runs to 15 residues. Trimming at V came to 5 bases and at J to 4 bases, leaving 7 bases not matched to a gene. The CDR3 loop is CASSSARDRGYEQYF. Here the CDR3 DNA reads TGTGCCAGTAGTTCGGCTCGGGACAGGGGGTACGAGCAGTACTTC.

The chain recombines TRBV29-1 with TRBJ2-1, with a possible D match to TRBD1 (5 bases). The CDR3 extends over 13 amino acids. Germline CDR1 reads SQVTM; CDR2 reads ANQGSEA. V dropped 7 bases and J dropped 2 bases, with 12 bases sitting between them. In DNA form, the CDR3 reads TGCAGCGCCGGTGGCAGGGCCTACAATGAGCAGTTCTTC. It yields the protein CSAGGRAYNEQFF.

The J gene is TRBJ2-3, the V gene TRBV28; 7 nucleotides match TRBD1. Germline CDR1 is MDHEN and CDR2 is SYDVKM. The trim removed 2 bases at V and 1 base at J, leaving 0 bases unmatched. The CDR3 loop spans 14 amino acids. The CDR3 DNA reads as TGTGCCAGCAGTTTAGGACAGGGCACAGATACGCAGTATTTT. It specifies CASSLGQGTDTQYF.

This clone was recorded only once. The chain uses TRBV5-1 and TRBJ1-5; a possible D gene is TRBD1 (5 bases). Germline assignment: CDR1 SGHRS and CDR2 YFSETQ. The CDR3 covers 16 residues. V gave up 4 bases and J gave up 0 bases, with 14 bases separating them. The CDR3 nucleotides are TGCGCCAGCAGCCCTGGCGGGACGGATAGCAATCAGCCCCAGCATTTT. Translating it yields CASSPGGTDSNQPQHF.

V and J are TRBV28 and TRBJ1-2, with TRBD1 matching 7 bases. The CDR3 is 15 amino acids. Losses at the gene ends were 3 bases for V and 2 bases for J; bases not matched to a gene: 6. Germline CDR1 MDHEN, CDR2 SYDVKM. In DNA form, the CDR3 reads TGTGCCAGCAGTTTTGCTGGACAGGAGAACTATGGCTACACCTTC. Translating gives CASSFAGQENYGYTF.

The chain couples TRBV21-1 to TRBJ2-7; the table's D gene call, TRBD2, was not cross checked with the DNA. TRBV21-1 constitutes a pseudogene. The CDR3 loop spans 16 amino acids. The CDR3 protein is CASSKYDGGGIHEQYF. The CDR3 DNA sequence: TGTGCCAGCAGCAAATATGACGGGGGTGGAATCCACGAGCAGTACTTC.

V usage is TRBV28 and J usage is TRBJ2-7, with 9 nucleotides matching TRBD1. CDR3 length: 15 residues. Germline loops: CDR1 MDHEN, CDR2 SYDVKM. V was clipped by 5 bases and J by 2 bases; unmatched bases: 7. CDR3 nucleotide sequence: TGTGCCAGCAGTAATCCGGGACAGGGAGCCTACGAGCAGTACTTC. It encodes CASSNPGQGAYEQYF.

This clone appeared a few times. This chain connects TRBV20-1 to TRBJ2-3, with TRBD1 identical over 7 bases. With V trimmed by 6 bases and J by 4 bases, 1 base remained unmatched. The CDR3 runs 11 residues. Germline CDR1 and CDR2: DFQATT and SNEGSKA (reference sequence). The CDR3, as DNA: TGCAGTGCGAGGGGGCCAGATACGCAGTATTTT. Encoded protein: CSARGPDTQYF.

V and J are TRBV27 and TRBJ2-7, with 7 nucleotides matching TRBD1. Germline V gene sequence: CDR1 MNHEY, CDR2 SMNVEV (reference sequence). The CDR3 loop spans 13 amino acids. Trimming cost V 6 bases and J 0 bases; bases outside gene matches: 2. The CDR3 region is CASSWDSSYEQYF. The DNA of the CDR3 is TGTGCCAGCAGCTGGGACAGCTCCTACGAGCAGTACTTC.

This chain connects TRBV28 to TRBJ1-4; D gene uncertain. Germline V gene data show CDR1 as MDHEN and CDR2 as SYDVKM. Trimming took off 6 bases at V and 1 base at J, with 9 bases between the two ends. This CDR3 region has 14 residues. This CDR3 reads CASRTPGTNEKLFF. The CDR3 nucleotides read TGTGCCAGCAGAACGCCAGGAACTAATGAAAAACTGTTTTTT. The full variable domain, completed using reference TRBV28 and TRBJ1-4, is DVKVTQSSRYLVKRTGEKVFLECVQDMDHENMFWYRQDPGLGLRLIYFSYDVKMKEKGDIPEGYSVSREKKERFSLILESASTNQTSMYLCASRTPGTNEKLFFGSGTQLSVL.

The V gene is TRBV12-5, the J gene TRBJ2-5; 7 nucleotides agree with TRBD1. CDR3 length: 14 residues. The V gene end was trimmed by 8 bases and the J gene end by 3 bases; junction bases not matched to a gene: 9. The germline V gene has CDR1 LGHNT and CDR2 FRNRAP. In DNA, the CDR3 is TGTGCTAGTCGACCAGACAGGGTAAAAGAGACCCAGTACTTC. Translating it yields CASRPDRVKETQYF.

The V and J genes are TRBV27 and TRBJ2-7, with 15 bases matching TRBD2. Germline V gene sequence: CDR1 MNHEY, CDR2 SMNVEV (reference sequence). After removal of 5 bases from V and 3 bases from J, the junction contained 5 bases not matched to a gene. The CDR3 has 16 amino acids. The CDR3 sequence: CASSRTSGGGVYEQYF. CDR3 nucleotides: TGTGCCAGCAGTCGGACTAGCGGGGGGGGAGTCTACGAGCAGTACTTC.

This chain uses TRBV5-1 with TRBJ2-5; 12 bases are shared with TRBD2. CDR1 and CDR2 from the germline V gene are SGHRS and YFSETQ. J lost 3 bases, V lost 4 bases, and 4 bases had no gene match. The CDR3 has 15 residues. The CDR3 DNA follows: TGCGCCAGCAGCCCGCGACTAGCGGGAGAAGAGACCCAGTACTTC. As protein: CASSPRLAGEETQYF.

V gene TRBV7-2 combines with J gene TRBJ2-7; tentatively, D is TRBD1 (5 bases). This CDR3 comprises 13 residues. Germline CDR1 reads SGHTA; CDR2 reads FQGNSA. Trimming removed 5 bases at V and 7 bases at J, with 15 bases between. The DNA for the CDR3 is TGTGCCAGCAGCCCCGTTATCGGACAAGAGCAGTACTTC. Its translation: CASSPVIGQEQYF.

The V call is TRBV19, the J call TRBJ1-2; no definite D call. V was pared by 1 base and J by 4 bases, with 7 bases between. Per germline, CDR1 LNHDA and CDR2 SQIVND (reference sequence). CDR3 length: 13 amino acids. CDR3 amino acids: CASSIVGVYGYTF. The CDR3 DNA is TGTGCCAGTAGTATAGTCGGAGTCTATGGCTACACCTTC.

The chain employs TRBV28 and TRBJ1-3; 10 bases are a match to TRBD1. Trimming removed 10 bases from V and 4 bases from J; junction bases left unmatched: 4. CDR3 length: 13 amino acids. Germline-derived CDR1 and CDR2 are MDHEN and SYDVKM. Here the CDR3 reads CATSTGGGNTIYF. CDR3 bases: TGTGCCACCTCGACAGGGGGCGGAAACACCATATATTTT.